This T cell receptor (beta chain) was captured by sequencing in a study of blood T cell repertoires in COVID-19. On the study more broadly: Material from acute and convalescent COVID-19 was sourced from the United States, Italy and Spain. Sources were T cells, B-cell-depleted T cells, or PBMCs; the material itself was cDNA or gDNA.

Per the authors' pipeline: Nucleated cell number was recorded as an estimate derived from reference gene primer amplification. Measured with immunoSEQ multiplex PCR; TCRdb has only the in-frame clones, and not every one. V and J calls and clone size are copied from that table; D and trimming were computed from the DNA. Of 35,000 to 45,000 clones in the sample, more than 65% were seen once. The CDR3 loop spans 19 amino acids. V shed 5 bases, J shed 2 bases, and the junction held 18 bases outside the gene matches. CDR1 and CDR2 (germline): SGHNT, YENEEA. The sample was peripheral blood. This chain uses TRBV11-3 with TRBJ2-5; 9 bases fit TRBD2. This TCR came from a human donor in a cohort sampled during active COVID-19. The CDR3 protein is CASSPGRVAGVWGQETQYF. The CDR3 DNA is TGTGCCAGCAGCCCAGGAAGAGTAGCGGGAGTTTGGGGACAAGAGACCCAGTACTTC.